Listed here is a single T cell receptor beta chain. Its antigen is still unknown. Germline V gene sequence: CDR1 SEHNR, CDR2 FQNEAQ (reference sequence). The CDR3 has 12 residues. The V end lost 3 bases, the J end lost 7 bases, and 7 bases lay between the germline ends. This entry belongs to a study of shared clonotypes between healthy human individuals. In the naive CD8 group, cells lacked CD45RO and were positively selected for CCR7, so terminally differentiated effector memory CD45RA+ cells were left out. The authors' processing: ImmunoSEQ output lacked quality scores and full-length reads, limiting matched filtering. TCRdb's copy holds only in-frame clones and misses some; the assay was immunoSEQ multiplex PCR. Clone size and the V and J calls come from that table; the DNA yielded D and trimming. The repertoire holds around 700,000 clones, about 90% seen once, with 24% in the top ten. Study observations and caveats: The authors sampled blood alone, and tissue repertoires likely differ.

Sequenced input: naive CD8+ T cells sorted from blood. V usage is TRBV7-9 and J usage is TRBJ2-1, with unresolved D. The receptor was isolated from a man aged 25 to 40 in good health. The DNA for the CDR3 is TGTGCCAGCAGCTTTTTGGGGAATGAGCAGTTCTTC. It is translated as CASSFLGNEQFF.